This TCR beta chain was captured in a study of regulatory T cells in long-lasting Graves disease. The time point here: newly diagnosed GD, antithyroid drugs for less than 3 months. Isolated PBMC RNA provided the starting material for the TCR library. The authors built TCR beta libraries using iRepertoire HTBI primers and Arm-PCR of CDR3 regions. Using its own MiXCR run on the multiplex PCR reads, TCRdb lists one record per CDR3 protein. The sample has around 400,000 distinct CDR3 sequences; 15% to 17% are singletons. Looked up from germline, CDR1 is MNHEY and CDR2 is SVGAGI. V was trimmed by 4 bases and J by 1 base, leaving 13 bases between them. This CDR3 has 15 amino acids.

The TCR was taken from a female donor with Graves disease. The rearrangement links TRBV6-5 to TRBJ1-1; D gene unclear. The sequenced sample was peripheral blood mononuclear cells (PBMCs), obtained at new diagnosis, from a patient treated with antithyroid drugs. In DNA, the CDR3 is TGTGCCAGCAGTTGGGCGACCTTTGGGAACACTGAAGCTTTCTTT. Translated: CASSWATFGNTEAFF.